The 7 T cell receptor beta chains below were found in one sample sequenced in a study of blood T cells in healthy people across ages. Alongside a J-beta primer mix, a sample-barcoded 5' primer served in a second PCR lasting about 7 to 12 cycles. TCRdb re-derived calls from the 5' RACE reads in MiXCR, one entry per CDR3 protein. The sample has hundreds of thousands of distinct CDR3 sequences, roughly 21% seen once. The sequencing sample was made of blood. The receptors originated from a man in his 70s in good health.

The chain links TRBV18 to TRBJ2-7, with D perhaps TRBD2 (5 bases). TRBJ2-1 explains the end of the DNA better; the J call may be wrong. CDR3 length: 16 residues. Germline assignment: CDR1 KGHSH and CDR2 LQKENI. The CDR3 nucleotides are TGTGCCAGCTCACCACTTAGCAGCGGAGGTTACAATGAGCAGTTCTTC. This sequence encodes CASSPLSSGGYNEQFF.

This clonotype was counted between two and nine times. The rearrangement uses TRBV7-3 and TRBJ2-3; 7 bases line up with TRBD2. V was clipped by 4 bases and J by 2 bases; unmatched bases: 9. The CDR3 extends over 16 amino acids. Germline V gene sequence: CDR1 SGHTA, CDR2 FQGTGA. CDR3 nucleotide sequence: TGTGCCAGCAGCTCTTCGACGCGGGAGCTCACAGATACGCAGTATTTT. This sequence encodes CASSSSTRELTDTQYF.

In this sample, this clonotype turned up a few times. The CDR3 sequence is CASSDRAHNEQFF. DNA for the CDR3: TGTGCCAGCAGTGATCGAGCGCACAATGAGCAGTTCTTC. This rearrangement joins TRBV6-1 to TRBJ2-1; D unclear. Germline V gene sequence: CDR1 MNHNS, CDR2 SASEGT. The V end lost 3 bases, the J end lost 5 bases, and 8 bases lay between the germline ends. The CDR3 is 13 amino acids.

This clonotype was found a few times. The J gene is TRBJ2-7, the V gene TRBV3-1; D uncertain. The CDR3 runs 14 residues. CDR1 and CDR2 (germline): LGHDT, YNNKEL (reference sequence). V was cut by 1 base and J by 7 bases, with 14 bases left in between. The CDR3: CASSQVGESGEQYF. CDR3 DNA sequence: TGTGCCAGCAGCCAAGTGGGTGAGTCTGGGGAGCAGTACTTC.

This chain joins TRBV12-3 or TRBV12-4 and TRBJ2-7; the D is unclear. The ends were cut back, 3 bases at V and 5 bases at J, with 11 bases in the middle. The CDR3 totals 13 residues. The CDR3 bases are TGTGCCAGCAGTTTGTGGACCACCCACGAGCAGTACTTC. This encodes CASSLWTTHEQYF.

This clonotype was observed a few times. This chain uses TRBV7-2 with TRBJ2-7, with D tentatively TRBD1 (5 bases). V was shortened by 5 bases and J by 3 bases, with 11 bases between the two germline ends. Germline V gene lookup returns CDR1 SGHTA and CDR2 FQGNSA. This CDR3 has 13 amino acids. CDR3: CASSATGIYEQYF. CDR3 DNA: TGTGCCAGCAGCGCTACAGGAATCTACGAGCAGTACTTC.

The rearrangement links TRBV6-1 to TRBJ2-3, with a possible D match to TRBD2 (6 bases). V shed 8 bases and J shed 0 bases, with 21 bases lying between them. Germline V CDR1 and CDR2: MNHNS, SASEGT. The CDR3 extends over 17 amino acids. The CDR3 nucleotides are TGTGCCAGCTTTGTGTCCCCTCTCGGGGGTAGCACAGATACGCAGTATTTT. It translates to CASFVSPLGGSTDTQYF.